The next 13 T cell receptor beta chains were all read from a single sample in a study of T cells in Graves' hyperthyroidism and ophthalmopathy (dated by TCRdb to the late 2010s). Library construction relied on multiplex PCR. The listed sequencing device is Illumina HiSeq 2000. The TCR beta CDR3 regions were amplified from the RNA transcripts. For the first round of RT-PCR on the TCR CDR3, the HTBI primer set was used together with the Qiagen OneStep RT-PCR kit. TCRdb ran its own pipeline on the public reads, namely fastp trimming at Q25 and MiXCR clone calling, and kept in-frame beta chains. All rows with the same CDR3 protein become a single entry with the most common DNA and genes. For this sample there are around 180,000 distinct CDR3 sequences; approximately 17% appear just once. The biggest ten clones account for roughly 30% of the sample. The sample taken for sequencing was blood. The receptors shown here come from a woman between 45 and 60 years old with Graves' hyperthyroidism.

This clonotype was seen repeatedly, ten times or more. The rearrangement joins TRBV12-3 or TRBV12-4 to TRBJ2-1; TRBD1 is a possible D gene (5 bases). The CDR3 loop spans 13 amino acids. Trimming removed 3 bases from V and 8 bases from J, with 11 bases in between. DNA of the CDR3: TGTGCCAGCAGTTTGGGGCAGATCGATGAGCAGTTCTTC. Protein product: CASSLGQIDEQFF.

This clonotype has a count of ten or more. J is TRBJ1-1 and V is TRBV7-6; no clear D. V gave up 0 bases and J gave up 2 bases, with 7 bases separating them. CDR1 and CDR2 from the germline V gene are SGHVS and FNYEAQ. There are 14 residues in the CDR3. Here the CDR3 reads CASSLAGSNTEAFF. Written as DNA, the CDR3 is TGTGCCAGCAGCTTAGCGGGGAGTAACACTGAAGCTTTCTTT. The variable domain in full, completed from reference TRBV7-6 and TRBJ1-1, reads GAGVSQSPRYKVTKRGQDVALRCDPISGHVSLYWYRQALGQGPEFLTYFNYEAQQDKSGLPNDRFSAERPEGSISTLTIQRTEQRDSAMYRCASSLAGSNTEAFFGQGTRLTVV.

Points on this clonotype: This may stem from a read error, because a much larger clone lies one nucleotide away. The chain employs TRBV12-3 or TRBV12-4 and TRBJ1-6, with 7 bases lining up with TRBD1. There are 15 residues in the CDR3. Unmatched junction bases numbered 8, after V lost 2 bases and J lost 10 bases. DNA for the CDR3: TGTGCCAGCAGTTTACGCAGGGGGGAGGTCTCACCCCTCCACTTT. Its translation: CASSLRRGEVSPLHF.

In the case of this clonotype: With a much larger clone just one base away, this may be a read error. The V and J genes are TRBV20-1 and TRBJ2-7; D is unresolved. In germline, CDR1 is DFQATT, CDR2 SNEGSKA (reference sequence). The CDR3 has 15 residues. The germline V and J ends were trimmed by 0 bases and 1 base, with 13 bases remaining between them. The CDR3 region is CSARDRAGRSYEQYF. The CDR3 coding sequence is TGCAGTGCTAGAGATCGGGCAGGCAGATCCTACGAGCAGTACTTC.

This clonotype has a count of ten or more. Written as DNA, the CDR3 is TGTGCCAGCAGCTTAGTATTAGGAGCTATACAAGAGACCCAGTACTTC. Protein: CASSLVLGAIQETQYF. V and J are TRBV11-2 and TRBJ2-5; the D is unclear. The CDR3 is 16 amino acids. Per the germline V gene, CDR1 is SGHAT and CDR2 is FQNNGV. V gave up 1 base and J gave up 2 bases, with 14 bases separating them.

This clonotype was recorded many times. One junction end disagrees with the germline gene, perhaps due to a read error. The chain links TRBV7-8 to TRBJ2-1; TRBD2 matches 9 bases. Germline CDR1 is SGHVS and CDR2 is FQNEAQ. This CDR3 has 15 amino acids. CDR3 bases: TGTACCAGCAGTCCGCCTAGCGGGGAATACAATGAGCAGTTCTTC. This codes for CTSSPPSGEYNEQFF. Drawing the rest from reference TRBV7-8 and TRBJ2-1, the complete variable domain is GAGVSQSPRYKVAKRGQDVALRCDPISGHVSLFWYQQALGQGPEFLTYFQNEAQLDKSGLPSDRFFAERPEGSVSTLKIQRTQQEDSAVYLCTSSPPSGEYNEQFFGPGTRLTVL.

This clonotype has more than one count but fewer than ten. This rearrangement joins TRBV4-2 to TRBJ1-2, with 7 bases identical to TRBD1. Per the germline V gene, CDR1 is LGHNA and CDR2 is YNFKEQ. There are 15 residues in the CDR3. Unmatched junction bases numbered 9, after V lost 0 bases and J lost 8 bases. The CDR3, as DNA: TGTGCCAGCAGCCAAGACGCAGGGGGAGTTCGCGGCTACACCTTC. Its translation is CASSQDAGGVRGYTF.

This clonotype appeared a few times. This rearrangement joins TRBV7-9 to TRBJ2-2; 10 bases are shared with TRBD2. Looked up from germline, CDR1 is SEHNR and CDR2 is FQNEAQ (reference sequence). With V trimmed by 4 bases and J by 3 bases, 11 bases remained unmatched. CDR3 length equals 18 residues. In DNA, the CDR3 is TGTGCCAGCAGCTCCTCCCGAGTACTAGCGGGGTACACCGGGGAGCTGTTTTTT. It specifies CASSSSRVLAGYTGELFF.

This clonotype occurred many times. The chain combines TRBV5-1 with TRBJ1-2; no reliable D call. This CDR3 comprises 14 residues. Germline values: CDR1 SGHRS, CDR2 YFSETQ. V lost 6 bases to trimming and J lost 2 bases, with 14 bases between them. The CDR3 sequence: CASTEVGANYGYTF. In DNA form, the CDR3 reads TGCGCCAGCACCGAAGTGGGAGCGAACTATGGCTACACCTTC.

The chain employs TRBV10-1 and TRBJ2-7; D is possibly TRBD1 (6 bases). The CDR3 covers 15 residues. CDR1 WNHNN and CDR2 SYGVQD come from the germline V gene (reference sequence). The CDR3 nucleotides read TGCACCGAGGGGGTCGGATCATTAAGATCCTACGAGCAGTACTTC. This gives the protein CTEGVGSLRSYEQYF.

This clonotype was counted ten times or more. The CDR3 DNA sequence: TGTGCCAGCAGCGCCCTTCAGGGAAACACTGAAGCTTTCTTT. It encodes CASSALQGNTEAFF. This sequence joins TRBV9 and TRBJ1-1, with D perhaps matching TRBD1 (5 bases). Germline V gene data show CDR1 as SGDLS and CDR2 as YYNGEE. Trimming took 3 bases from V and 2 from J, leaving 11 bases between them. The CDR3 extends over 14 amino acids.

This clonotype has at least ten counts. The V call is TRBV28, the J call TRBJ1-1, with a weak D call TRBD1 (5 bases). V lost 6 bases and J 7 bases, leaving 12 bases between the germline ends. From germline, CDR1 is MDHEN and CDR2 SYDVKM. The CDR3 is 12 residues long. This chain's CDR3 is CASRLQGGEAFF. The DNA for the CDR3 is TGTGCCAGCAGGCTTCAGGGAGGTGAAGCTTTCTTT.

This clonotype was observed at least ten times. The V gene is TRBV28, the J gene TRBJ2-3, with 11 bases aligning to TRBD2. With 4 bases clipped from V and 3 bases from J, the junction kept 3 bases outside the gene matches. This CDR3 is built from 15 residues. Germline assignment: CDR1 MDHEN and CDR2 SYDVKM. The DNA for the CDR3 is TGTGCCAGCAGTTCCCGACTAGCGGGGACAGATACGCAGTATTTT. Its protein is CASSSRLAGTDTQYF.